The 25 T cell receptor beta chains below come from one sample, sequenced in a study of cytomegalovirus exposure and HLA in healthy donors. The study ran its PCR with 60 Vbeta and 13 Jbeta primers. TCRdb's copy holds only in-frame clones and misses some; the assay was immunoSEQ multiplex PCR. The repertoire includes over 60,000 clones, about 81% of them detected once, and under 15% sits in the top ten. The sequenced material came from PBMCs. The receptors shown here come from a man aged 70-80 years in good health and CMV-seronegative.

The chain carries TRBV6-4 and TRBJ1-5; D not certain. The CDR3 sequence is 14 residues long. V gave up 3 bases and J gave up 2 bases, with 8 bases separating them. Germline CDR1 MRHNA, CDR2 SNTAGT. The CDR3 reads CASSETDGNQPQHF. The CDR3 nucleotides are TGTGCCAGCAGTGAAACAGACGGCAATCAGCCCCAGCATTTT.

The genes are TRBV19 and TRBJ1-1; D not resolved. The germline V gene has CDR1 LNHDA and CDR2 SQIVND (reference sequence). V was trimmed by 2 bases and J by 0 bases, leaving 7 bases between them. CDR3 length equals 14 residues. The CDR3 DNA reads TGTGCCAGTAGTATACAGAACATGAACACTGAAGCTTTCTTT. Its protein is CASSIQNMNTEAFF.

The chain has TRBV28 and TRBJ2-4, with 8 bases lining up with TRBD1. CDR3 length equals 16 residues. V was pared by 3 bases and J by 1 base, with 5 bases of the junction left unmatched. Germline CDR1 reads MDHEN; CDR2 reads SYDVKM. The CDR3 nucleotides read TGTGCCAGCAGTTTCCGACAGGGGACGGCCAAAAACATTCAGTACTTC. Protein: CASSFRQGTAKNIQYF.

This chain connects TRBV15 to TRBJ2-1, with 11 positions matching TRBD1. V trimming: 3 bases; J trimming: 9 bases; junction bases outside the gene matches: 4. This CDR3 has 14 residues. Germline V lookup: CDR1 LNHNV, CDR2 YYDKDF (reference sequence). The chain's CDR3 is CATSRGQGGGEQFF. The CDR3 region has the DNA TGTGCCACCAGCAGGGGACAGGGGGGCGGTGAGCAGTTCTTC.

This clone was seen more than once but under ten times. The V and J genes are TRBV6-1 and TRBJ1-1, with D perhaps TRBD1 (6 bases). V was trimmed by 9 bases and J by 1 base, leaving 15 bases between them. The CDR3 consists of 14 residues. Germline CDR1 MNHNS, CDR2 SASEGT. The CDR3 DNA is TGTGCCAGTATTCAGGGGTTAAAGAACACTGAAGCTTTCTTT. Its protein product is CASIQGLKNTEAFF.

With regard to this clone: The same CDR3 arises from other DNA sequences in this sample as well. This rearrangement joins TRBV7-2 to TRBJ1-2; D not resolved. The germline gives CDR1 SGHTA, CDR2 FQGNSA. The CDR3 has 17 amino acids. V shed 3 bases and J shed 5 bases, with 22 bases lying between them. The CDR3 spells CASSFTWSQDGSYGYTF. As DNA, the CDR3 is TGTGCCAGCAGCTTCACTTGGTCCCAAGACGGGTCATATGGCTACACCTTC.

This clone is a singleton in its sample. This chain connects TRBV11-2 to TRBJ2-3; TRBD2 aligns across 11 bases. The junction had 15 bases not matched to a gene; V was cut back by 7 bases and J by 0 bases. This CDR3 has 19 residues. Germline V lookup: CDR1 SGHAT, CDR2 FQNNGV. The DNA for the CDR3 is TGTGCCAGCAACACCTACGCACTAGCGGGAGCCCCTAGCACAGATACGCAGTATTTT. Protein: CASNTYALAGAPSTDTQYF.

This clone was seen only a few times. V gene TRBV28 combines with J gene TRBJ2-7; 8 bases match TRBD1. The V gene end was trimmed by 6 bases and the J gene end by 2 bases; junction bases not matched to a gene: 6. CDR1 and CDR2 from the germline V gene are MDHEN and SYDVKM. The CDR3 length is 14 residues. In DNA, the CDR3 is TGTGCCAGCAGCTCGGACAGGGTTGCCTACGAGCAGTACTTC. This sequence encodes CASSSDRVAYEQYF.

The chain carries TRBV21-1 and TRBJ1-2. TRBV21-1 is labeled a pseudogene. The CDR3 has 20 amino acids. The CDR3 region is CASSKENLIGRGGSYGGYTF. The CDR3 coding sequence is TGTGCCAGCAGCAAAGAAAATCTAATTGGCAGGGGAGGGTCCTATGGTGGCTACACCTTC.

This clone appeared a few times. The V call is TRBV7-8, the J call TRBJ2-7, with 7 bases lining up with TRBD2. V shed 8 bases, J shed 0 bases, and the junction held 1 base outside the gene matches. Per germline, CDR1 SGHVS and CDR2 FQNEAQ. The CDR3 totals 12 residues. CDR3 sequence (DNA): TGTGCCAGCGGCGGGAGCTCCTACGAGCAGTACTTC. It encodes CASGGSSYEQYF.

This rearrangement joins TRBV19 to TRBJ1-2; tentatively, D is TRBD1 (6 bases). V lost 6 bases, J lost 7 bases, and 18 bases lay in between. CDR3 length: 14 amino acids. The germline V gene encodes CDR1 LNHDA and CDR2 SQIVND (reference sequence). For the CDR3, the DNA is TGTGCCAGTAGCGACAGGAGACCTATTGTTGGCTACACCTTC. It yields the protein CASSDRRPIVGYTF.

The chain links TRBV19 to TRBJ2-5, with TRBD1 matching over 9 bases. The tail of the sequence fits TRBJ2-7 better, so the J call may be wrong. The germline V gene has CDR1 LNHDA and CDR2 SQIVND (reference sequence). This CDR3 contains 12 residues. CDR3 sequence: CASMGQGYEQYF. For the CDR3, the DNA is TGTGCCAGTATGGGACAGGGCTACGAGCAGTACTTC.

The J gene is TRBJ2-1, the V gene TRBV5-1, with 9 positions matching TRBD2. This CDR3 contains 15 residues. Germline loops: CDR1 SGHRS, CDR2 YFSETQ. Unmatched junction bases numbered 2, after V lost 4 bases and J lost 0 bases. The CDR3 DNA reads TGCGCCAGCAGCCAAGCGGGGGGCTCCTACAATGAGCAGTTCTTC. The encoded protein is CASSQAGGSYNEQFF.

With respect to this clone: The junction departs from the called germline gene at one end, perhaps through a read error. The CDR3 DNA sequence: TGTGCTAGCAGCTTAGCTAGCGCGAATGAGCAGTTCTTC. It codes for CASSLASANEQFF. This chain connects TRBV7-7 to TRBJ2-1, with D perhaps matching TRBD2 (6 bases). Per the germline V gene, CDR1 is SSHAT and CDR2 is FNYEAQ (reference sequence). The CDR3 has 13 amino acids.

This clone was seen a single time. The chain carries TRBV9 and TRBJ2-2; tentative D call: TRBD2 (5 bases). Trimming took off 5 bases at V and 4 bases at J, with 18 bases between the two ends. The CDR3 consists of 16 residues. Germline CDR1 and CDR2: SGDLS and YYNGEE. DNA of the CDR3: TGTGCCAGCAGTCCAGCGGTGGGGTACAGCACCGGGGAGCTGTTTTTT. The encoded protein is CASSPAVGYSTGELFF.

This clone was found a few times. The rearrangement uses TRBV4-2 and TRBJ2-2; possibly TRBD1 for D (6 bases). V lost 5 bases, J lost 5 bases, and 15 bases lay in between. Germline lookup yields CDR1 LGHNA and CDR2 YNFKEQ. The CDR3 spans 15 residues. The CDR3 is CASSLEQRGTGELFF. The DNA for the CDR3 is TGTGCCAGCAGCTTGGAACAGAGGGGGACCGGGGAGCTGTTTTTT.

The chain links TRBV6-5 to TRBJ2-1; D possibly corresponds to TRBD2 (5 bases). V lost 4 bases, J lost 9 bases, and 16 bases lay in between. This CDR3 has 14 residues. Germline V gene lookup returns CDR1 MNHEY and CDR2 SVGAGI. Written as DNA, the CDR3 is TGTGCCAGCAGTTCCCTTGGGAGCGGATTTGAGCAGTTCTTC. Translating it yields CASSSLGSGFEQFF.

This clone was detected only a few times. The chain recombines TRBV4-3 with TRBJ1-2; the match to TRBD1 covers 7 bases. This CDR3 contains 14 residues. J was trimmed by 1 base and V by 2 bases; bases with no gene match: 1. Germline CDR1 reads LGHNA; CDR2 reads YSLEER. The CDR3 nucleotides are TGCGCCAGCAGCCAAACAGGGGATAACTATGGCTACACCTTC. Its translation: CASSQTGDNYGYTF.

The J gene is TRBJ1-2, the V gene TRBV6-5, with TRBD1 identical over 10 bases. This CDR3 spans 15 amino acids. Germline loops: CDR1 MNHEY, CDR2 SVGAGI. Trimming removed 5 bases from V and 8 bases from J; junction bases left unmatched: 11. The CDR3 DNA reads as TGTGCCAGCAGTGGGACAGGGGCCCCATCGGGGGGCTACACCTTC. Translating it yields CASSGTGAPSGGYTF.

The chain combines TRBV29-1 with TRBJ2-3; tentatively, D is TRBD1 (5 bases). Trimming removed 4 bases at V and 0 bases at J, with 11 bases between. CDR3 length: 14 residues. From germline, CDR1 is SQVTM and CDR2 ANQGSEA. The CDR3 reads CSVGQDTSTDTQYF. The CDR3 bases are TGCAGCGTTGGTCAGGACACCAGCACAGATACGCAGTATTTT.

The chain combines TRBV18 with TRBJ1-1, with TRBD1 as a possible D gene (6 bases). V shed 5 bases and J shed 6 bases, with 13 bases lying between them. Germline V CDR1 and CDR2: KGHSH, LQKENI. The CDR3 runs 13 residues. This CDR3 is CASSSTGSAEAFF. The CDR3 nucleotides are TGTGCCAGCTCAAGTACAGGGTCCGCTGAAGCTTTCTTT.

The rearrangement uses TRBV27 and TRBJ1-2; TRBD1 is a possible D gene (6 bases). The CDR3 loop spans 14 amino acids. Germline assignment: CDR1 MNHEY and CDR2 SMNVEV (reference sequence). Deletions cut 5 bases from V and 4 bases from J, with 14 bases between. CDR3 loop: CASSTLDRLYGYTF. The CDR3 DNA sequence: TGTGCCAGCAGTACCCTCGACAGGCTCTATGGCTACACCTTC.

V is TRBV5-6 and J is TRBJ2-3; D may be TRBD2 (5 bases). V lost 3 bases and J 0 bases, leaving 8 bases between the germline ends. This CDR3 contains 14 residues. Looked up from germline, CDR1 is SGHDT and CDR2 is YYEEEE. For the CDR3, the DNA is TGTGCCAGCAGCTCTAGCTCAAGCACAGATACGCAGTATTTT. Protein sequence: CASSSSSSTDTQYF.

V and J are TRBV7-2 and TRBJ2-5; TRBD2 agrees at 15 bases. Germline CDR1 reads SGHTA; CDR2 reads FQGNSA. This CDR3 contains 17 residues. V lost 4 bases to trimming and J lost 2 bases; unmatched junction nucleotides: 5. In DNA form, the CDR3 reads TGTGCCAGCAGCTCGGGACTAGCGGGAGGAACTCAAGAGACCCAGTACTTC. This sequence encodes CASSSGLAGGTQETQYF. Together with reference TRBV7-2 and TRBJ2-5, the CDR3 gives the full variable domain: GAGVSQSPSNKVTEKGKDVELRCDPISGHTALYWYRQSLGQGLEFLIYFQGNSAPDKSGLPSDRFSAERTGGSVSTLTIQRTQQEDSAVYLCASSSGLAGGTQETQYFGPGTRLLVL.

The CDR3 protein is CASSEAGNTGELFF. The CDR3 DNA reads TGCGCCAGCAGTGAGGCAGGGAACACCGGGGAGCTGTTTTTT. The rearrangement uses TRBV10-2 and TRBJ2-2; D remains unclear. The V end lost 2 bases, the J end lost 1 base, and 5 bases lay between the germline ends. Germline-derived CDR1 and CDR2 are WSHSY and SAAADI. This CDR3 contains 14 residues.